This entry lists 4 T cell receptor beta chains sequenced from one sample in a study of glioma-infiltrating T cells after dendritic cell vaccination. The method was immunoSEQ multiplex PCR; TCRdb's version includes in-frame clones alone and lacks a portion of them. This sample carries 20,000 or so clones, 79% of them seen once, and the ten largest clones take roughly 34%. This specimen was blood, taken before dendritic cell vaccination. The source is a human donor with glioblastoma.

This clone was picked up one time. This chain links TRBV19 with TRBJ2-1, with a tentative D call TRBD2 (6 bases). CDR1 and CDR2 (germline): LNHDA, SQIVND (reference sequence). The CDR3 sequence is 14 residues long. V lost 4 bases to trimming and J lost 5 bases, with 12 bases between them. CDR3 loop: CASSTAGRHNEQFF. CDR3 bases: TGTGCCAGTAGTACAGCGGGTCGGCACAATGAGCAGTTCTTC.

The chain uses TRBV7-8 and TRBJ1-2, with 10 bases that match TRBD1. In germline, CDR1 is SGHVS, CDR2 FQNEAQ. This CDR3 comprises 15 residues. The V gene end was trimmed by 1 base and the J gene end by 3 bases; junction bases not matched to a gene: 2. The CDR3 here is CASSLGDRGDYGYTF. The DNA for the CDR3 is TGTGCCAGCAGCTTAGGGGACAGGGGAGACTATGGCTACACCTTC.

This sequence joins TRBV5-1 and TRBJ2-1, with TRBD2 matching 10 bases. The CDR3 contains 15 residues. V lost 0 bases, J lost 7 bases, and 4 bases stayed unmatched. From germline, CDR1 is SGHRS and CDR2 YFSETQ. The CDR3 loop reads CASSLVLAGVNEQFF. CDR3 nucleotides: TGCGCCAGCAGCTTGGTCCTAGCGGGAGTTAATGAGCAGTTCTTC.

The V and J genes are TRBV11-1 and TRBJ1-1; no reliable D call. Trimming took 5 bases from V and 4 from J, leaving 17 bases between them. Germline assignment: CDR1 SGHAT and CDR2 FQDESV (reference sequence). The CDR3 is 15 amino acids. The CDR3 bases are TGTGCCAGCAGCCCCAATGGCCGTACGTCCACTGAAGCTTTCTTT. As protein: CASSPNGRTSTEAFF.